The rows below give T cell receptor beta chains drawn from one sample of a study of shared clonotypes between healthy human individuals. Assay used: immunoSEQ multiplex PCR; TCRdb lists only in-frame clones, some missing. The table records under 550,000 clones, 95% to 97% of them present only once. The sequencing input was naive CD4+ T cells sorted from blood. Receptors originate from a woman in her twenties or thirties in good health. CDR3s include the opening cysteine and the closing phenylalanine or tryptophan. A D gene is named only where the DNA matches it firmly. Clone size appears in some rows only: once, few, many, or a class for an expanded clone.

j_gene,d_gene,v_gene,abundance,CDR3aa,CDR3nt
TRBJ2-7,-,TRBV28,-,CASEKLAHYEQYF,TGTGCCAGCGAAAAACTAGCTCACTACGAGCAGTACTTC
TRBJ2-5,TRBD2,TRBV6-6,-,CASTREWGQETQYF,TGTGCCAGCACGCGGGAGTGGGGCCAAGAGACCCAGTACTTC
TRBJ2-1,-,TRBV5-1,-,CASSLELSGNEQFF,TGCGCCAGCAGCTTGGAGCTTAGCGGTAATGAGCAGTTCTTC
TRBJ1-5,TRBD1,TRBV27,-,CASSSARGSRNQPQHF,TGTGCCAGCAGTTCGGCCAGGGGGTCAAGAAATCAGCCCCAGCATTTT
TRBJ2-2,TRBD2,TRBV7-9,-,CASSLGLGLAATGELFF,TGTGCCAGCAGCTTAGGATTAGGACTAGCGGCAACCGGGGAGCTGTTTTTT
TRBJ2-3,TRBD2,TRBV6-1,-,CASMGERGNTDTQYF,TGTGCCAGCATGGGCGAGCGGGGAAACACAGATACGCAGTATTTT
TRBJ1-1,-,TRBV28,-,CASSSTGTGKGEAFF,TGTGCCAGCAGTTCGACCGGGACCGGGAAAGGTGAAGCTTTCTTT
TRBJ1-1,-,TRBV28,-,CASSPSGKNTEAFF,TGTGCCAGCAGCCCATCTGGAAAGAACACTGAAGCTTTCTTT
TRBJ2-7,-,TRBV18,-,CASSLPGESLYEQYF,TGTGCCAGCTCACTACCGGGGGAGTCGCTCTACGAGCAGTACTTC
TRBJ2-7,-,TRBV10-3,-,CAISNTPVSYEQYF,TGTGCCATCAGTAATACGCCAGTGTCCTACGAGCAGTACTTC
TRBJ1-1,-,TRBV7-2,few,CASSLEEGRDTEAFF,TGTGCCAGCAGCTTAGAGGAGGGGAGGGATACTGAAGCTTTCTTT
TRBJ1-1,-,TRBV23-1,-,CASSKSAWGLNTEAFF,TGCGCCAGCAGTAAATCCGCCTGGGGGTTGAACACTGAAGCTTTCTTT
TRBJ2-2,-,TRBV10-3,-,CATLQGVGTGELFF,TGTGCCACCCTACAGGGTGTGGGCACCGGGGAGCTGTTTTTT
TRBJ2-7,TRBD2,TRBV7-2,-,CASSSVGLGADEQYF,TGTGCCAGCAGCTCCGTCGGACTAGGCGCTGACGAGCAGTACTTC
TRBJ2-7,-,TRBV7-8,-,CASSFTDYLRGSEQYF,TGTGCCAGCAGCTTTACGGACTACCTCCGAGGCTCGGAGCAGTACTTC
TRBJ1-1,-,TRBV6-1,-,CASSDYREKNTEAFF,TGTGCCAGCAGTGATTACAGGGAAAAGAACACTGAAGCTTTCTTT
TRBJ2-7,TRBD1,TRBV28,-,CASRQGADEQYF,TGTGCCAGCAGGCAGGGGGCGGACGAGCAGTACTTC
TRBJ1-6,-,TRBV7-2,-,CASSPRGGRNSPLHF,TGTGCCAGCAGCCCTCGGGGGGGTAGAAATTCACCCCTCCACTTT
TRBJ2-1,TRBD2,TRBV30,-,CAWTSGSHNEQFF,TGTGCCTGGACTAGCGGGAGCCACAATGAGCAGTTCTTC
TRBJ1-3,-,TRBV25-1,-,CASGSSGNTIYF,TGTGCCAGCGGCAGCTCTGGAAACACCATATATTTT
TRBJ1-5,-,TRBV28,-,CASSLIGGLVGQPQHF,TGTGCCAGCAGTTTGATCGGGGGCCTCGTGGGTCAGCCCCAGCATTTT
TRBJ1-3,-,TRBV7-8,-,CASSLGGTRNTIYF,TGTGCCAGCAGCTTAGGCGGGACCCGAAACACCATATATTTT
TRBJ1-1,-,TRBV7-9,few,CASSGRGTEAFF,TGTGCCAGCAGCGGGAGGGGCACTGAAGCTTTCTTT
TRBJ2-7,TRBD2,TRBV7-8,-,CASSPRGLAGVRRSYEQYF,TGTGCCAGCAGCCCCCGGGGACTAGCGGGCGTTCGAAGGTCCTACGAGCAGTACTTC
TRBJ2-3,-,TRBV5-6,-,CASSFPGSTDTQYF,TGTGCCAGCAGCTTTCCGGGTAGCACAGATACGCAGTATTTT
TRBJ2-3,-,TRBV7-9,-,CASSLAAGDTQYF,TGTGCCAGCAGCTTAGCAGCGGGTGATACGCAGTATTTT
TRBJ1-4,TRBD1,TRBV27,-,CASSRRQGSPATNEKLFF,TGTGCCAGCAGCCGGAGACAGGGGTCTCCTGCAACTAATGAAAAACTGTTTTTT
TRBJ2-7,-,TRBV11-1,-,CASSSTPQIYEQYF,TGTGCCAGCAGCTCCACCCCGCAGATCTACGAGCAGTACTTC
TRBJ2-1,-,TRBV9,-,CASSVVSGLPNEQFF,TGTGCCAGCAGCGTAGTATCAGGCCTACCCAATGAGCAGTTCTTC
TRBJ2-3,TRBD2,TRBV10-3,-,CAIAAGVGADTQYF,TGTGCCATCGCGGCGGGAGTTGGGGCAGATACGCAGTATTTT
TRBJ2-7,-,TRBV7-2,-,CASSLDLTTSYEQYF,TGTGCCAGCAGCTTAGATCTGACTACCTCCTACGAGCAGTACTTC
TRBJ2-5,TRBD2,TRBV6-4,-,CASSDSAGAPETQYF,TGTGCCAGCAGTGACTCCGCGGGAGCCCCAGAGACCCAGTACTTC
TRBJ2-2,-,TRBV11-2,-,CASSLLIDSTNTGELFF,TGTGCCAGCAGTCTCCTGATCGATTCCACGAACACCGGGGAGCTGTTTTTT
TRBJ2-7,-,TRBV6-5,-,CASSRTVDKYEQYF,TGTGCCAGCAGCAGGACAGTGGATAAATACGAGCAGTACTTC
TRBJ1-5,TRBD1,TRBV7-2,-,CASSLTGDRGIGSNQPQHF,TGTGCCAGCAGCCTGACGGGGGACAGGGGAATCGGATCGAATCAGCCCCAGCATTTT
TRBJ1-4,-,TRBV29-1,-,CSVGGGGEKLFF,TGCAGCGTTGGTGGGGGTGGTGAAAAACTGTTTTTT
TRBJ2-2,-,TRBV7-3,-,CASSPSGNTGELFF,TGTGCCAGCAGCCCGTCCGGGAACACCGGGGAGCTGTTTTTT
TRBJ2-1,-,TRBV28,-,CASSPRASYSYNEQFF,TGTGCCAGCAGTCCCCGGGCTAGCTACTCCTACAATGAGCAGTTCTTC
TRBJ1-3,-,TRBV14,-,CASSQVTGRNTIYF,TGTGCCAGCAGCCAAGTGACAGGAAGGAACACCATATATTTT
TRBJ1-5,-,TRBV27,-,CASSYRVRQPQHF,TGTGCCAGCAGCTACAGGGTAAGACAGCCCCAGCATTTT
TRBJ2-7,TRBD2,TRBV5-4,once,CASSLGLAGDEQYF,TGTGCCAGCAGCTTGGGTCTAGCGGGAGACGAGCAGTACTTC
TRBJ2-7,TRBD1,TRBV18,-,CASSPRGQDGNEQYF,TGTGCCAGCTCACCTAGGGGGCAAGACGGGAACGAGCAGTACTTC
TRBJ2-7,-,TRBV6-5,-,CASTDISLREQYF,TGTGCCAGCACGGACATCTCACTAAGGGAGCAGTACTTC
TRBJ2-1,-,TRBV7-2,-,CASSSGGQFF,TGTGCCAGCAGCTCCGGGGGGCAGTTCTTC
TRBJ2-7,-,TRBV28,-,CASSLGYEQYF,TGTGCCAGCAGCTTGGGGTACGAGCAGTACTTC
TRBJ1-2,-,TRBV28,-,CASSEYRVRGYTF,TGTGCCAGCAGTGAATACAGGGTTCGGGGCTACACCTTC
TRBJ2-5,-,TRBV4-1,once,CASSLAVQETQYF,TGCGCCAGCAGCCTTGCGGTCCAAGAGACCCAGTACTTC
TRBJ1-1,-,TRBV6-6,-,CASSSEAKGLGEAFF,TGTGCCAGCAGTTCGGAGGCGAAAGGGTTGGGAGAAGCTTTCTTT
TRBJ1-3,-,TRBV7-2,-,CASSTRQQSSGNTIYF,TGTGCCAGCAGCACTCGGCAACAAAGCTCTGGAAACACCATATATTTT
TRBJ2-7,TRBD1,TRBV7-2,-,CASSFAGTGNSKAYEQYF,TGTGCCAGCAGCTTCGCCGGGACAGGCAACTCGAAAGCCTACGAGCAGTACTTC
TRBJ2-7,TRBD1,TRBV6-5,-,CASSYEFGRGQQYF,TGTGCCAGCAGTTACGAATTTGGCAGGGGGCAGCAGTACTTC
TRBJ2-5,-,TRBV10-1,-,CASSESGSETQYF,TGCGCCAGCAGTGAATCCGGGAGCGAGACCCAGTACTTC
TRBJ2-1,TRBD2,TRBV2,-,CASSEVGGLAYNEQFF,TGTGCCAGCAGTGAGGTTGGGGGACTAGCCTACAATGAGCAGTTCTTC
TRBJ2-3,-,TRBV18,-,CASSPSRGGTDTQYF,TGTGCCAGCTCACCATCGAGGGGGGGCACAGATACGCAGTATTTT
TRBJ1-1,-,TRBV28,-,CASSPITRLPAKEAFF,TGTGCCAGCAGCCCTATTACCCGCCTGCCGGCGAAGGAAGCTTTCTTT
TRBJ2-5,TRBD2,TRBV2,-,CASSDRTSGSGETQYF,TGTGCCAGCAGTGACAGGACTAGCGGGAGCGGGGAGACCCAGTACTTC